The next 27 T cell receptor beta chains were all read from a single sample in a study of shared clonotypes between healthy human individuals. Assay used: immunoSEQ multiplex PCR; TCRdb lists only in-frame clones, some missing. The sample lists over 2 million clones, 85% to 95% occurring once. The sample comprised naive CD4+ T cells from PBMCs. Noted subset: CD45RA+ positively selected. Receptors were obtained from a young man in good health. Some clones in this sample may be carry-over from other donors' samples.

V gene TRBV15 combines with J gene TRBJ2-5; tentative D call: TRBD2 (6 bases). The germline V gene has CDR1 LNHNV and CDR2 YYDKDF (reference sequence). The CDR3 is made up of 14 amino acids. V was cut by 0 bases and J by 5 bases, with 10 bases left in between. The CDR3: CATSREGGRETQYF. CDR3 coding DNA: TGTGCCACCAGCAGAGAAGGAGGGCGGGAGACCCAGTACTTC.

CDR3 in DNA: TGCGCCAGCAGCTCGGGACAGCCCTCCTACGAGCAGTACTTC. Protein product: CASSSGQPSYEQYF. This chain joins TRBV5-1 and TRBJ2-7, with TRBD1 matching 7 bases. Germline assignment: CDR1 SGHRS and CDR2 YFSETQ. Losses at the gene ends were 3 bases for V and 0 bases for J; bases not matched to a gene: 3. The CDR3 sequence is 14 residues long. The whole variable domain, remainder taken from reference TRBV5-1 and TRBJ2-7, is KAGVTQTPRYLIKTRGQQVTLSCSPISGHRSVSWYQQTPGQGLQFLFEYFSETQRNKGNFPGRFSGRQFSNSRSEMNVSTLELGDSALYLCASSSGQPSYEQYFGPGTRLTVT.

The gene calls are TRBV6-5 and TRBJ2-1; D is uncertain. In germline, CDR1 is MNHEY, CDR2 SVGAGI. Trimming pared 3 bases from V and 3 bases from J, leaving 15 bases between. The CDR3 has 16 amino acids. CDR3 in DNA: TGTGCCAGCAGTTATAACCCCAGCGAGATCTACAATGAGCAGTTCTTC. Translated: CASSYNPSEIYNEQFF.

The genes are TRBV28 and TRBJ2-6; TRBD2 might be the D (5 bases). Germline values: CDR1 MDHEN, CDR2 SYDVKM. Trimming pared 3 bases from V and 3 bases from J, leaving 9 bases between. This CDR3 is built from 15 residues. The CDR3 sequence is CASSLSRGGANVLTF. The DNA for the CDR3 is TGTGCCAGCAGTTTGTCACGGGGTGGGGCCAACGTCCTGACTTTC. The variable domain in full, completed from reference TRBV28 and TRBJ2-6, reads DVKVTQSSRYLVKRTGEKVFLECVQDMDHENMFWYRQDPGLGLRLIYFSYDVKMKEKGDIPEGYSVSREKKERFSLILESASTNQTSMYLCASSLSRGGANVLTFGAGSRLTVL.

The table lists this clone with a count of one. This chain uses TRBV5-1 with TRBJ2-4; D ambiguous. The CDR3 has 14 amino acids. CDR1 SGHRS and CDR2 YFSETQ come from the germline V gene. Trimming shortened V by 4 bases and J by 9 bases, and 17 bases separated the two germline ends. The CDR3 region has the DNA TGCGCCAGCAGCGAAACATGGACCTCGGGCATTCAGTACTTC. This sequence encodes CASSETWTSGIQYF.

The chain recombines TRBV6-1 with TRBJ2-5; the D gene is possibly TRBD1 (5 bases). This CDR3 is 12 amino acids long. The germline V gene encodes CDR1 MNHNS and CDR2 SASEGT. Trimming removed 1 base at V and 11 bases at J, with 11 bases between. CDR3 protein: CASSEVGEEQYF. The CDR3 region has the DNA TGTGCCAGCAGTGAAGTAGGGGAAGAGCAGTACTTC.

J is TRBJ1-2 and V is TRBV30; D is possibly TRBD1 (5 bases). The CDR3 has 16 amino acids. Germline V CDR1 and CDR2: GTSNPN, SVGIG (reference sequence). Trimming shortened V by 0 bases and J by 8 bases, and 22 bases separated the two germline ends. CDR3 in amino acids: CAWSVPFGREARGYTF. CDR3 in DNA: TGTGCCTGGAGTGTACCATTCGGCAGGGAGGCGCGCGGCTACACCTTC.

CDR3 region: CASSKTSGPYEQYF. CDR3 nucleotide sequence: TGTGCCAGCAGTAAAACTAGCGGACCATACGAGCAGTACTTC. The chain joins TRBV5-4 to TRBJ2-7; the match to TRBD2 covers 8 bases. Losses at the gene ends were 5 bases for V and 4 bases for J; bases not matched to a gene: 8. The germline V gene encodes CDR1 SGHNT and CDR2 YYREEE (reference sequence). The CDR3 spans 14 residues.

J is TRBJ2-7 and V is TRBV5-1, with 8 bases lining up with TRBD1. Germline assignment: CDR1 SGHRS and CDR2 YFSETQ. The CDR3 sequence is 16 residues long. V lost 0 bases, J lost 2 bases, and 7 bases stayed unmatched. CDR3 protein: CASSLEGTGRPYEQYF. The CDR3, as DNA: TGCGCCAGCAGCTTGGAAGGGACAGGAAGGCCCTACGAGCAGTACTTC.

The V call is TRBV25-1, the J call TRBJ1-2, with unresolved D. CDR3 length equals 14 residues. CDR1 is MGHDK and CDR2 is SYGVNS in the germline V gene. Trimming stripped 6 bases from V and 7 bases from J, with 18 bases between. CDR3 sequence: CASSEDGVYGGYTF. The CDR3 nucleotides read TGTGCCAGCAGCGAGGACGGTGTATATGGTGGCTACACCTTC.

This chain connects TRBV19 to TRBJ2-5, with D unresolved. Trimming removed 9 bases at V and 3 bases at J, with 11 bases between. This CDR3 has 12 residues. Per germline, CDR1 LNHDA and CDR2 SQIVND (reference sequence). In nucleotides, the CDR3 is TGTGCCAGCGGCGGATGGGAAGAGACCCAGTACTTC. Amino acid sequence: CASGGWEETQYF.

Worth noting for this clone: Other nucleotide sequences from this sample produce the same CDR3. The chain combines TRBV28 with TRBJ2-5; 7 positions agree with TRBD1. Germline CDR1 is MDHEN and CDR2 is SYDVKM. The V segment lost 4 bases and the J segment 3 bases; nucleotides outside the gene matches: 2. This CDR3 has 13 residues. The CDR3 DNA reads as TGTGCCAGCAGTTCCGGACAGGAAGAGACCCAGTACTTC. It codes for CASSSGQEETQYF.

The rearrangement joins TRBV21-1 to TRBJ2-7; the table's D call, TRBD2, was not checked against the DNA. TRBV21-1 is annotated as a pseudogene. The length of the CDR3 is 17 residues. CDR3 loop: CASSPARSGPNFYEQYF. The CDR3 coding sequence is TGTGCCAGCAGCCCCGCACGTAGCGGGCCTAACTTCTACGAGCAGTACTTC.

This CDR3 is CASSDPGLAGGRYNEQFF. CDR3 coding DNA: TGTGCCAGCAGTGACCCCGGACTAGCGGGAGGTCGATACAATGAGCAGTTCTTC. The chain combines TRBV2 with TRBJ2-1; 14 nucleotides line up with TRBD2. This CDR3 region has 18 residues. CDR1 and CDR2 (germline): SNHLY, FYNNEI. V dropped 3 bases and J dropped 4; count of bases not matched to a gene: 8.

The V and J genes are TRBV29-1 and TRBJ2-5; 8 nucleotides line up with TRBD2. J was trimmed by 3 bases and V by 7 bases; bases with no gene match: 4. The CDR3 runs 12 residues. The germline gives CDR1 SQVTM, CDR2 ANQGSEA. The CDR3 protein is CSGRAGEETQYF. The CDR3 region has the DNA TGCAGCGGTCGAGCGGGAGAAGAGACCCAGTACTTC.

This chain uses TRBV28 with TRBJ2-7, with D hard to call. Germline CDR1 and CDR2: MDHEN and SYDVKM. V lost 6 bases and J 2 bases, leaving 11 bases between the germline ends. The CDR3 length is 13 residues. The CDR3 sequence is CASRPVATYEQYF. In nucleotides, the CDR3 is TGTGCCAGCAGACCGGTGGCCACCTACGAGCAGTACTTC. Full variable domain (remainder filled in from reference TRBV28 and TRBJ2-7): DVKVTQSSRYLVKRTGEKVFLECVQDMDHENMFWYRQDPGLGLRLIYFSYDVKMKEKGDIPEGYSVSREKKERFSLILESASTNQTSMYLCASRPVATYEQYFGPGTRLTVT.

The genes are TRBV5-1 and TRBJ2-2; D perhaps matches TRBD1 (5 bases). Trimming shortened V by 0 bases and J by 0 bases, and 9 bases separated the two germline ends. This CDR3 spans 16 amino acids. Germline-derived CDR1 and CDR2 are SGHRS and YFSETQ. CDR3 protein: CASSLDGRANTGELFF. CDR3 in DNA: TGCGCCAGCAGCTTGGACGGCAGGGCGAACACCGGGGAGCTGTTTTTT. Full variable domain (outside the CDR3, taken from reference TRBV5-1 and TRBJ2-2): KAGVTQTPRYLIKTRGQQVTLSCSPISGHRSVSWYQQTPGQGLQFLFEYFSETQRNKGNFPGRFSGRQFSNSRSEMNVSTLELGDSALYLCASSLDGRANTGELFFGEGSRLTVL.

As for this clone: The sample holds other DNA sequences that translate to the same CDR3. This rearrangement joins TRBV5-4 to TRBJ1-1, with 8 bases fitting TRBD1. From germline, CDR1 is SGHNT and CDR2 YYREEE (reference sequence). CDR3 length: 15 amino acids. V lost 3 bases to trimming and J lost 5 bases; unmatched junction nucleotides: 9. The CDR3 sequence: CASSSPGQGGTEAFF. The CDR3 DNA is TGTGCCAGCAGCTCGCCTGGACAGGGTGGTACTGAAGCTTTCTTT.

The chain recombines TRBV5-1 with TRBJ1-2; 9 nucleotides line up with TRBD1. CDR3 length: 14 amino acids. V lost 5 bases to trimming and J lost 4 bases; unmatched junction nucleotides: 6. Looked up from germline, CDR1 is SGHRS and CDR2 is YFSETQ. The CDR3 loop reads CASRRPGQGYGYTF. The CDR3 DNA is TGCGCCAGCAGACGGCCGGGACAGGGCTATGGCTACACCTTC.

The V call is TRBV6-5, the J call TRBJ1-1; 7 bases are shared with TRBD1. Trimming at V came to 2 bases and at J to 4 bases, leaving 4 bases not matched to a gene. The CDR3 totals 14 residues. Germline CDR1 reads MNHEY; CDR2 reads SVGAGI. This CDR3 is CASSYAQGRTEAFF. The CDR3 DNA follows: TGTGCCAGCAGTTACGCACAGGGGCGCACTGAAGCTTTCTTT.

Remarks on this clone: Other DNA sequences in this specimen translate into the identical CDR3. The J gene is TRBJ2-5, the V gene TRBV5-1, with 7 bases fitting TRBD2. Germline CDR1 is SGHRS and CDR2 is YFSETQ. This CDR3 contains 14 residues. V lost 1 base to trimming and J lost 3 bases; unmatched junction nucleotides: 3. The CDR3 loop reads CASSLSAGEETQYF. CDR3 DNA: TGCGCCAGCAGCTTGTCTGCGGGAGAAGAGACCCAGTACTTC.

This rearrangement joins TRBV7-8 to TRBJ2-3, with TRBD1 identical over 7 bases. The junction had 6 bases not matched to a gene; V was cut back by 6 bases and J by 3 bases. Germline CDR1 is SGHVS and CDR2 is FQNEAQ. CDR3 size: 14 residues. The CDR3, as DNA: TGTGCCAGCAGGAGGAGGACAGGTACAGATACGCAGTATTTT. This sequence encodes CASRRRTGTDTQYF.

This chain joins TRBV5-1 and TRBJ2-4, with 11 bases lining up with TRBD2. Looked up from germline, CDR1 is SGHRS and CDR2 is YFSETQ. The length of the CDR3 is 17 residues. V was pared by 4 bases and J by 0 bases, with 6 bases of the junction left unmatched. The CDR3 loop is CASSPGLAGLAKNIQYF. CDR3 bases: TGCGCCAGCAGCCCAGGACTAGCGGGCCTAGCCAAAAACATTCAGTACTTC.

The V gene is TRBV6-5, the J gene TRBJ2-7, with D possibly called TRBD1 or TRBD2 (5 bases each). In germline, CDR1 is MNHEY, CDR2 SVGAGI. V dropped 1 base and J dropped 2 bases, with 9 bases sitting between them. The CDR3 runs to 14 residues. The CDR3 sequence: CASSYFPGPYEQYF. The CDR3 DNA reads TGTGCCAGCAGTTACTTTCCGGGACCCTACGAGCAGTACTTC.

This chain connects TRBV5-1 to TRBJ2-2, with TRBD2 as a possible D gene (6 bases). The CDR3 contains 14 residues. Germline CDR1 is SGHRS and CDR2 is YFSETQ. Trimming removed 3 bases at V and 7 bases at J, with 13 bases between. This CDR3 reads CASSSVGGDGELFF. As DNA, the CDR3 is TGCGCCAGCAGCTCTGTCGGGGGTGACGGGGAGCTGTTTTTT.

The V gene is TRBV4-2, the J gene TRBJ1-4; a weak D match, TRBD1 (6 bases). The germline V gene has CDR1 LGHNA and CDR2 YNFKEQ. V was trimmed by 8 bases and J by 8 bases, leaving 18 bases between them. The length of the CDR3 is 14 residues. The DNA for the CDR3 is TGTGCCAGCCAAGAGGGGACAACACGAGAAAAACTGTTTTTT. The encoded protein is CASQEGTTREKLFF.

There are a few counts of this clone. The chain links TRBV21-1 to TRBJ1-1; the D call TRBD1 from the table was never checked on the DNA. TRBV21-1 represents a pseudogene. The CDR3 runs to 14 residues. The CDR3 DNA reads TGTGCCACAATACCAGACAGAGTGAACACTGAAGCTTTCTTT. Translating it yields CATIPDRVNTEAFF.